Here is one TCR beta chain with its context. A much larger clone is a single base away; this may be a read error. The data are from a study of T cells in Graves' hyperthyroidism and ophthalmopathy. Germline loops: CDR1 KGHDR, CDR2 SFDVKD. V lost 5 bases and J 7 bases, leaving 10 bases between the germline ends. The CDR3 runs to 13 residues. Amplified TCR beta CDR3 regions came from RNA transcripts. Researchers ran a first-round RT-PCR on the TCR CDR3 using the HTBI primer set. TCRdb reprocessed the multiplex PCR reads via MiXCR and lists one record per CDR3 protein. The table shows about 380,000 distinct CDR3 sequences, with about 15% occurring only once. Recently diagnosed hyperthyroidism of less than 2 months' duration affected patients aged 18 to 65.

This sequence joins TRBV24-1 and TRBJ1-4, with D uncertain. This receptor was taken from a woman in her sixties with Graves' hyperthyroidism. Sample: blood. The CDR3 DNA reads TGTGCCACCAGTGGCAGTCTAGCTGAAAAACTGTTTTTT. Its translation is CATSGSLAEKLFF.